This T cell receptor beta chain was captured in a study of shared clonotypes between healthy human individuals. The repertoire was sequenced with immunoSEQ multiplex PCR; TCRdb's copy has only in-frame clones and lacks some. This sample has about 1.1 million clones, with around three quarters found just once. V lost 6 bases, J lost 6 bases, and 14 bases lay in between. CDR3 length: 14 residues. Looked up from germline, CDR1 is LNHDA and CDR2 is SQIVND (reference sequence). The V gene is TRBV19, the J gene TRBJ1-4; D not certain. Sequenced material: memory CD4+ T cells from PBMCs. Noted subset: CD45RA-negative fraction. The sequence was collected from a man aged 18 to 30 in good health. Some clones in this sample may be carry-over from other donors' samples. The CDR3 here is CASSRRVFDEKLFF. The CDR3 nucleotides read TGTGCCAGTAGCCGAAGGGTGTTCGATGAAAAACTGTTTTTT.